Here is one TCR beta chain with its context. This sample is drawn from a study of T cells in localized non-small cell lung cancer. Sequenced by immunoSEQ multiplex PCR; TCRdb stores in-frame clones only, minus some. The repertoire consists of tens of thousands of clones, with 60% to 85% occurring once and the leading ten covering roughly 21%. Germline assignment: CDR1 SGHRS and CDR2 YFSETQ. V was pared by 0 bases and J by 1 base, with 10 bases between. The CDR3 sequence is 15 residues long. The TCR comes from a man between 35 and 75 years old with stage II squamous cell lung carcinoma. The chain is built from TRBV5-1 and TRBJ1-1, with TRBD1 as a possible D gene (5 bases). The input for sequencing was PBMCs, taken before any cancer treatment. The CDR3 DNA follows: TGCGCCAGCAGCTTGGACGGTGGGACGAACACTGAAGCTTTCTTT. This encodes CASSLDGGTNTEAFF.